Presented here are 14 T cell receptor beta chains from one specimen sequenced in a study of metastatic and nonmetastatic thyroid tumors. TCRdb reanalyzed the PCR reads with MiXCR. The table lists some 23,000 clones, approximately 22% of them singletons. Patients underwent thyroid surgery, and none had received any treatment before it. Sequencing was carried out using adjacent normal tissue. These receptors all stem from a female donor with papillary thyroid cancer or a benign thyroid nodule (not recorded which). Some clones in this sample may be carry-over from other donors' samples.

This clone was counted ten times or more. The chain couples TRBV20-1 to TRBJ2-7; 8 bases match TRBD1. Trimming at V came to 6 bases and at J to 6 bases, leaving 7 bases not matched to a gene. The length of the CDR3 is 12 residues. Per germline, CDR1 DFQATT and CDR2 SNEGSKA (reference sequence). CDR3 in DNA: TGCAGTGCCCTCGACAGGGGTTCCGAGCAGTACTTC. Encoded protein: CSALDRGSEQYF.

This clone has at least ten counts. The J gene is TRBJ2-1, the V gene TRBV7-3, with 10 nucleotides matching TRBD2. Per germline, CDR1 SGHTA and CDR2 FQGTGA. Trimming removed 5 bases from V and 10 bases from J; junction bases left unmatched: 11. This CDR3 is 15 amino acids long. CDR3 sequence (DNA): TGTGCCAGCAGCCCCTCCCTAGGTAGCGGGGGGGAGCAGTTCTTC. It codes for CASSPSLGSGGEQFF.

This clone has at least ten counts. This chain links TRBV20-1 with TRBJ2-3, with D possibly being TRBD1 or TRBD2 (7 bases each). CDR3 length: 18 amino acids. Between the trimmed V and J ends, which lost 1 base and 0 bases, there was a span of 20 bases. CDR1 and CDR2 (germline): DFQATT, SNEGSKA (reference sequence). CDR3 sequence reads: CSARAWEGATVSTDTQYF. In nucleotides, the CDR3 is TGCAGTGCTAGAGCCTGGGAGGGGGCTACTGTTAGCACAGATACGCAGTATTTT.

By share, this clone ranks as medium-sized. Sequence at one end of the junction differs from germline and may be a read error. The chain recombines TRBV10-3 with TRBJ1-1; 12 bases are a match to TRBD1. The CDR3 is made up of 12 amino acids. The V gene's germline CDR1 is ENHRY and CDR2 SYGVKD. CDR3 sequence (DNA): TGTGCCGTCAGGAGGGACAGGGGGCAAGCTTTCTTT. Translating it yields CAVRRDRGQAFF.

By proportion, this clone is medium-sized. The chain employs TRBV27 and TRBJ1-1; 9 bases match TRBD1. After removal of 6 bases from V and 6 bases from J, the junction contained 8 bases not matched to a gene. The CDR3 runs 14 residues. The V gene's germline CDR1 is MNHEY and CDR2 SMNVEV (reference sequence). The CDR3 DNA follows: TGTGCCAGCAGGTCGACAGGGGGTAGGTCTGAAGCTTTCTTT. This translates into CASRSTGGRSEAFF.

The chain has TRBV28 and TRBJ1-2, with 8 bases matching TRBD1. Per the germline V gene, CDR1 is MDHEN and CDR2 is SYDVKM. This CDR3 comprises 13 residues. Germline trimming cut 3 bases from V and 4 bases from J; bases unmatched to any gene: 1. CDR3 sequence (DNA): TGTGCCAGCAGTTTGACAGGGGCCTATGGCTACACCTTC. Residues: CASSLTGAYGYTF.

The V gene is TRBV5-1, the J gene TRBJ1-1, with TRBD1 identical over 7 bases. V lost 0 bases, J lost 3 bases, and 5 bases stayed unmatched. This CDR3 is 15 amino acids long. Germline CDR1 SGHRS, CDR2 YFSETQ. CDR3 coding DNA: TGCGCCAGCAGCTTGGTACGGCAGGGGGACACTGAAGCTTTCTTT. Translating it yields CASSLVRQGDTEAFF.

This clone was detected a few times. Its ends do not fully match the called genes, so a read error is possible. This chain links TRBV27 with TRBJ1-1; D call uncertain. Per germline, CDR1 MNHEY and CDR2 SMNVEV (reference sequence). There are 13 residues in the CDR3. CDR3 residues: CASSPAGHTEASF. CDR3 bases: TGTGCCAGCAGTCCGGCCGGTCATACTGAAGCTTCCTTT.

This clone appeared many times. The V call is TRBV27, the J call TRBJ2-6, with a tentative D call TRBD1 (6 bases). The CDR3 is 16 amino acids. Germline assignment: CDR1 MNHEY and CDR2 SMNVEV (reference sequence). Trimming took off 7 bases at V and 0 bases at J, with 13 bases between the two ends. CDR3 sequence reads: CASTKGDASGANVLTF. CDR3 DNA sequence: TGTGCCAGCACGAAGGGGGATGCCTCTGGGGCCAACGTCCTGACTTTC.

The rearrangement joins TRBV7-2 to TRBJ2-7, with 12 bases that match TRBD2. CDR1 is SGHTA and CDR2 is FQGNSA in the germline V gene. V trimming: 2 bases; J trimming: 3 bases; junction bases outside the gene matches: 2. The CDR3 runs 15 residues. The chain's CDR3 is CASSLLAGGGYEQYF. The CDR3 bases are TGTGCCAGCAGCTTACTAGCGGGAGGGGGCTACGAGCAGTACTTC.

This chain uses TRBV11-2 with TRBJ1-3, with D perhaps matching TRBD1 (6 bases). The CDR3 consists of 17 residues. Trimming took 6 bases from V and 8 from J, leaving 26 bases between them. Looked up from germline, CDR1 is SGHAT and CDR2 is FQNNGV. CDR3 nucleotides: TGTGCCAGCAGACCGACTCTGGGACATCCGAATCCCTACACCATATATTTT. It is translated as CASRPTLGHPNPYTIYF.

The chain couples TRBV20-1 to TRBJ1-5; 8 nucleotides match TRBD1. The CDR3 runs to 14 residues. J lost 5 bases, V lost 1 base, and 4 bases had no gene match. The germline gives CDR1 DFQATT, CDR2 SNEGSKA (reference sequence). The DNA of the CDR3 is TGCAGTGCTAGAGGGGCGACAGGGGATCAGCCCCAGCATTTT. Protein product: CSARGATGDQPQHF.

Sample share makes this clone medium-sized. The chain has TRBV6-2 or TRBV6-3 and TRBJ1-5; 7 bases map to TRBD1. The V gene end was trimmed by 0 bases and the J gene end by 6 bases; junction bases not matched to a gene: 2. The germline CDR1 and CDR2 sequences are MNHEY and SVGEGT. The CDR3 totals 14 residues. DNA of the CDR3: TGTGCCAGCAGTTACTCAGGGGGCGCTCAGCCCCAGCATTTT. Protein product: CASSYSGGAQPQHF.

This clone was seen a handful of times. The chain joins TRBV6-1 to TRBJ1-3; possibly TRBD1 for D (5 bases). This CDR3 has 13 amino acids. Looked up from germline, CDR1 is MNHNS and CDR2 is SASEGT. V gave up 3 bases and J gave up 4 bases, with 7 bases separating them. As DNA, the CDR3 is TGTGCCAGCAGTGACAGGGTGGGAAACACCATATATTTT. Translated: CASSDRVGNTIYF.